Below, one T cell receptor beta chain is given with its context. Its antigen specificity is not known. Qualities for individual bases were not recorded, and no much larger clone is one base off. The sample originates from a study of OX40 agonist ivuxolimab in advanced cancers. Some background on the complete study: Ivuxolimab, which targeted the costimulatory receptor OX40 (CD134), was an agonistic, fully human IgG2 monoclonal antibody. Intravenous ivuxolimab was administered to patients every 2 weeks at six dose levels: 0.01, 0.1, 0.3, 1.5, 3 and 10 mg/kg. Among the approximately 54 dose-escalation patients, about 19 had hepatocellular carcinoma, about 15 melanoma, 9 renal cell carcinoma and 9 head and neck cancer. A male proportion of approximately 83% and a mean age of about 60 years, ranging from roughly 23 to 79, were recorded for the dose-escalation cohort. Patients were allowed to have had prior anti-PD-1, anti-PD-L1 or anti-CTLA-4 therapy, and 40% of the dose-escalation patients had been treated with checkpoint inhibitors. Partial responses occurred in three dose-escalation patients, of whom one had hepatocellular carcinoma and two had cutaneous melanoma. The point of sequencing TCRbeta in the periphery was to test whether ivuxolimab changed TCR sequence diversity and drove clonal T-cell expansion. The paper covers the monotherapy dose-escalation part of the phase I ivuxolimab trial, which included N of about 56 patients. Results the study describes overall, beyond this receptor: Low levels of normalized T-cell clonal expansion were also seen in some nonresponding patients. After ivuxolimab, more expanded clones were found on average in CD8+ T cells than in CD4+ T cells. At doses from 0.1 to 3.0 mg/kg, clonal expansion was seen in both CD4+ and CD8+ blood T cells between baseline and week 6. In the 0.1-3.0 mg/kg groups, partial responders had among the lowest normalized peripheral clonal expansion, particularly in CD8+ T cells. The antigen specificity of the clonally expanded peripheral T cells was not determined.

For sequencing of the TCRbeta CDR3 region, genomic DNA was extracted from the sorted cells. The immunoSEQ Assay was used to sequence the TCRbeta CDR3 regions. TCRdb obtained this table from immuneACCESS and retained in-frame rearrangements with V and J assigned. These tables miss some clones; where compared with another copy, unresolved V genes account for less than half of the shortfall, and the remainder is unexplained. Present in this sample are 90,000 to 150,000 clones, 80% to 90% of which were seen just once. The ten largest account for more than 0.45% of the sample. The trial excluded patients who had a history of autoimmune disease or who were on systemic immunosuppression. Peripheral blood for TCR sequencing was drawn from every dose cohort at baseline, at cycle 4 day 1 and at cycle 7 day 1. Samples were obtained from an open-label, multicenter, first-in-human phase I dose-escalation trial of ivuxolimab. Adults with locally advanced or metastatic head and neck squamous cell, hepatocellular, melanoma or renal cell carcinoma were enrolled in the trial. Before TCR sequencing, CD4+ T cells and CD8+ T cells from peripheral blood were sorted into separate populations.

From a lookup of the germline V gene, CDR1 and CDR2 are SGHTA and FQGNSA. Compared with germline, V lacks 0 bases and J lacks 6 bases; bases without a gene match: 5. CDR3 length: 16 amino acids, cysteine to phenylalanine. Here the CDR3 DNA is all that survives: 48 bases in frame from base 1. The sequences come from CD4+ or CD8+ T cells sorted from blood, collected in a trial of the OX40 agonist ivuxolimab. This clonotype was sampled from an adult with an advanced solid tumor such as melanoma, head and neck, liver or kidney cancer. Here the chain combines TRBV7-2 and TRBJ2-2; 9 of the junction bases match TRBD1. CDR3 reads: CASSLAGQGIAGELFF. The nucleotides read TGTGCCAGCAGCTTAGCGGGACAGGGTATCGCCGGGGAGCTGTTTTTT.